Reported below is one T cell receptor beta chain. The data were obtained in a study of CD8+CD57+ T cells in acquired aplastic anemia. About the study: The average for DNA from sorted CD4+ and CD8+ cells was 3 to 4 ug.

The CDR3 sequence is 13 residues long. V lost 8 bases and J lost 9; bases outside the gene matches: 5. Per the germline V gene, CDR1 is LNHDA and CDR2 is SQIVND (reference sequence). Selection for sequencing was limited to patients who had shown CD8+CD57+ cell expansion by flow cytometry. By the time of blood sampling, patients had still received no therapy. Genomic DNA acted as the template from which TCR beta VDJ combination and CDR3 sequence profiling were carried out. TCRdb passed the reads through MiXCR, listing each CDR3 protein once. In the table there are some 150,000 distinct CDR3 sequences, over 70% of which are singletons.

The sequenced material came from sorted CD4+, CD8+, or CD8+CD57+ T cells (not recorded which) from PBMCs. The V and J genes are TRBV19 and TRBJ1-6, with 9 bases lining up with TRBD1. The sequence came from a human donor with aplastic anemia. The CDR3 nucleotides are TGTGCCAGTCAGACAGGGGGAGGTTCACCCCTCCACTTT. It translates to CASQTGGGSPLHF.